Sequencing of this TCR beta chain was carried out in a study of cytomegalovirus exposure and HLA in healthy donors. Of note for this clone: Its antigen is still unknown.

The PCR contained 60 Vbeta and 13 Jbeta primers. The repertoire was sequenced with immunoSEQ multiplex PCR; TCRdb's copy has only in-frame clones and lacks some. The repertoire includes roughly 100,000 clones, over 60% of them detected once, and roughly 8.9% sits in the top ten. Study-level results: According to an earlier analysis, most TCR beta V segments yielded productive rearrangements about 87% or about 30% of the time. A reported reduction in N-insertions relative to the roughly 700-donor mean was seen in an Asian-associated ancestry cluster in a later analysis.

This CDR3 region has 14 residues. V gave up 4 bases and J gave up 2 bases, with 11 bases separating them. Germline V gives CDR1 SGHRS, CDR2 YFSETQ. The sequence came from a male donor in good health and CMV-seropositive. The sequenced material came from PBMCs. The genes are TRBV5-1 and TRBJ2-3, with TRBD1 as a possible D gene (6 bases). The DNA for the CDR3 is TGCGCCAGCAGCCCCGGACAGTTCACAGATACGCAGTATTTT. This translates into CASSPGQFTDTQYF.